This TCR beta chain comes out of a study of beta chain features in type 1 diabetes. Study results and caveats: A moderate, significant TCRB CDR3 shortening appeared in type 1 diabetes across four CD4+ subsets.

Deletions cut 5 bases from V and 1 base from J, with 11 bases between. This CDR3 comprises 14 residues. Germline-derived CDR1 and CDR2 are SGHAT and FQDESV (reference sequence). The sequenced template was cDNA made from the entire isolated RNA. The protocol was immunoSEQ multiplex PCR, while the TCRdb copy is restricted to in-frame clones and leaves out a portion. This sample has approximately 120,000 clones; roughly 17% occur once, and the top ten carry roughly 2.6%. This clone showed up just a few times. What it recognizes is unknown. V gene TRBV11-1 combines with J gene TRBJ2-5, with D maybe TRBD1 (5 bases). Sequenced material: central memory CD4+ T cells from blood. This receptor was identified in a man younger than 35 with type 1 diabetes. DNA for the CDR3: TGTGCCAGCAGCAAAGCAGGGCGCCAAGAGACCCAGTACTTC. Its protein product is CASSKAGRQETQYF.